This T cell receptor beta chain was found in a study of OX40 agonist ivuxolimab in advanced cancers. The V gene's germline CDR1 is GTSNPN and CDR2 SVGIG (reference sequence). The length of the CDR3 is 15 residues. V shed 3 bases and J 6 bases; nucleotides not matched to a gene: 10. The data were produced by immunoSEQ multiplex PCR, yet TCRdb's version contains in-frame clones alone and is incomplete. The sample contains tens of thousands of clones, around 89% of which appear only once. Blood draws occurred at baseline, cycle 4 day 1, and cycle 7 day 1. This clone was observed a few times. This TCR came from an adult with an advanced solid tumor such as melanoma, head and neck, liver or kidney cancer. V usage is TRBV30 and J usage is TRBJ2-1, with 8 positions matching TRBD2. The source material was CD4+ or CD8+ T cells sorted from blood, sampled in a trial of the OX40 agonist ivuxolimab. CDR3 sequence: CAWSPRTSRSNEQFF. The DNA for the CDR3 is TGTGCCTGGAGCCCCCGGACTAGCAGAAGCAATGAGCAGTTCTTC. The full variable domain, completed using reference TRBV30 and TRBJ2-1, is SQTIHQWPATLVQPVGSPLSLECTVEGTSNPNLYWYRQAAGRGLQLLFYSVGIGQISSEVPQNLSASRPQDRQFILSSKKLLLSDSGFYLCAWSPRTSRSNEQFFGPGTRLTVL.